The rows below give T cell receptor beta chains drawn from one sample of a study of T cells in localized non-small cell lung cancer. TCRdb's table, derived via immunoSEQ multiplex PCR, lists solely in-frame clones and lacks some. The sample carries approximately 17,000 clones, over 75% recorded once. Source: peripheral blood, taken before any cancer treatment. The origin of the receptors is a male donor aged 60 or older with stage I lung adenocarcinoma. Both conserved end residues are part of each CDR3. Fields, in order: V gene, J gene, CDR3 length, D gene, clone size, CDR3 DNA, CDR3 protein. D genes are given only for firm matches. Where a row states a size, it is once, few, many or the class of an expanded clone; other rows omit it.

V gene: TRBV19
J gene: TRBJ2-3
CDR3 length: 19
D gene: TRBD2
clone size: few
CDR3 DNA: TGTGCCAGTAGTATAGGGACTAGCGGGGGGGGCCGATACACAGATACGCAGTATTTT
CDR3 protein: CASSIGTSGGGRYTDTQYF

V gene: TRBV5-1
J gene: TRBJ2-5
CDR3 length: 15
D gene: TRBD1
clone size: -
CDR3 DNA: TGCGCCAGCAGCTCGTACCGGACAGGGAAAGAGACCCAGTACTTC
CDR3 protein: CASSSYRTGKETQYF

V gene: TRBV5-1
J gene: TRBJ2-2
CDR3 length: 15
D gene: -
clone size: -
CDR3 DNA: TGCGCCAGCAGCTTAAGGCAGGGGAACACCGGGGAGCTGTTTTTT
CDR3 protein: CASSLRQGNTGELFF

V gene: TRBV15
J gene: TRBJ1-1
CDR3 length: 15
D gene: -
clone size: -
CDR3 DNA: TGTGCCACCAGCAGTCACTCCCAATCGACAGGTGAAGCTTTCTTT
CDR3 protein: CATSSHSQSTGEAFF

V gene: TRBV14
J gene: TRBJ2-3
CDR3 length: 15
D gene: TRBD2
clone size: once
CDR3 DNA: TGTGCCAGCAGCCCAGCGGGATACAGCACAGATACGCAGTATTTT
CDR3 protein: CASSPAGYSTDTQYF

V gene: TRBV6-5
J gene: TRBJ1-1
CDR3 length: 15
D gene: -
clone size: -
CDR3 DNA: TGTGCCAGCAGTTACGTCGCGGCAAAGGGCACTGAAGCTTTCTTT
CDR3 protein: CASSYVAAKGTEAFF

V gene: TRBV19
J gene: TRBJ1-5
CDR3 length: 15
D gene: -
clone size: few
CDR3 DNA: TGTGCCAGTAGCCTACAGGCCGATAGCAATCAGCCCCAGCATTTT
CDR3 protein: CASSLQADSNQPQHF

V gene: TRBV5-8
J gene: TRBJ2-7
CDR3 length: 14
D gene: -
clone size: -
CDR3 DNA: TGTGCCAGCATACCTAAGGTTACACCCTACGAGCAGTACTTC
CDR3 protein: CASIPKVTPYEQYF

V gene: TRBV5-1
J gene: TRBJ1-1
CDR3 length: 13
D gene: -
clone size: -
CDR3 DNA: TGCGCCAGCAGCTTCGGTTGGAACACTGAAGCTTTCTTT
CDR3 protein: CASSFGWNTEAFF

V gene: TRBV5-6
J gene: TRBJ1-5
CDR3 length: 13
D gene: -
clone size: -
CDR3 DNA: TGTGCCAGCAGCCCCGGTCCCGATCAGCCCCAGCATTTT
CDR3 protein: CASSPGPDQPQHF

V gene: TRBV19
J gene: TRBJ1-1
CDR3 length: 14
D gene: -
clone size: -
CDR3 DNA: TGTGCCAGTAGTCCAAACGGGGGGGCCACTGAAGCTTTCTTT
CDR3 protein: CASSPNGGATEAFF